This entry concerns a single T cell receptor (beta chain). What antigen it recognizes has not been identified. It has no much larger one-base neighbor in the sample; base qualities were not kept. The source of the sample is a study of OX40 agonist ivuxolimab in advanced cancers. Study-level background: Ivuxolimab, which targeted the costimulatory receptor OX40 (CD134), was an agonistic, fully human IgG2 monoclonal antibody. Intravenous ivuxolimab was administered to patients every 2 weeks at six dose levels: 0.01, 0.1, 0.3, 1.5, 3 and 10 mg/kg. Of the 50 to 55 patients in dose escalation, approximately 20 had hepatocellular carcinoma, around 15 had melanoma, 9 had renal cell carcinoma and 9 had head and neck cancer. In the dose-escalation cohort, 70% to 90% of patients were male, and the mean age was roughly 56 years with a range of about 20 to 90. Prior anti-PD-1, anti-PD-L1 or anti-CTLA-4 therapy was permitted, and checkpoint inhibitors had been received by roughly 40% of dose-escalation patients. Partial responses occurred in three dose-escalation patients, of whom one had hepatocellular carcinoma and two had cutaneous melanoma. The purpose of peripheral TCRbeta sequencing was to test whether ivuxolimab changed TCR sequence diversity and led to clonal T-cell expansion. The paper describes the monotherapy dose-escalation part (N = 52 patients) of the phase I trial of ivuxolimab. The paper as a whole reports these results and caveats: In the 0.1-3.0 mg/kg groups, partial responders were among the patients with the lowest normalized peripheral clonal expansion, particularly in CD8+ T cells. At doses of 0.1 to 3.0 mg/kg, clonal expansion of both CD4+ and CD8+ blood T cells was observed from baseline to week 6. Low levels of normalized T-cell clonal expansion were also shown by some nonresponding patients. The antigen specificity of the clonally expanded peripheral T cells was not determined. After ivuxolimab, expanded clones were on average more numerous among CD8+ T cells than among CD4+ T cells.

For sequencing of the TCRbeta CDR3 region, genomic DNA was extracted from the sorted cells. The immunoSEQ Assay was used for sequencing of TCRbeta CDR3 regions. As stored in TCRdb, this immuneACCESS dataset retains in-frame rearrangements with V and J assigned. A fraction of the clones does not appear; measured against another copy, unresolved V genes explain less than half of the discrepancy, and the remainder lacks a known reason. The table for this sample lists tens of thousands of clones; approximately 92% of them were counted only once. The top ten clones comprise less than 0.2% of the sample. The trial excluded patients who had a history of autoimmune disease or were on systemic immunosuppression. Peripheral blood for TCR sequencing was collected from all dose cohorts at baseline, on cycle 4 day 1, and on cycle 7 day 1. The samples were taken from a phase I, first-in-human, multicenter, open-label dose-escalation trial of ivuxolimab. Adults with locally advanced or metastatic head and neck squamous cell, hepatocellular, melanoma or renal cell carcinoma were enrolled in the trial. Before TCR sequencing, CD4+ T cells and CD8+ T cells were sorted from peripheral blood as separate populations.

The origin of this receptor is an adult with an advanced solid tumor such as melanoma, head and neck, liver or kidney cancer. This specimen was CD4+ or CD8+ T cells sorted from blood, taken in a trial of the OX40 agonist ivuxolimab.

The DNA sequence is given as TGCAGCGTTGAAGAATCGACGGGTCGGGAGACCCAGTACTTC. Its protein reads: CSVEESTGRETQYF. The V gene is TRBV29-1 and the J gene is TRBJ2-5; no D gene call is confident. CDR1 and CDR2 (SQVTM, ANQGSEA) derive from the germline V gene. Cut back by 0 bases and 5 bases, the V and J ends lie 13 bases apart. Measured from the cysteine to the phenylalanine, the CDR3 is 14 residues long. This entry keeps only the CDR3 DNA: 42 bases, framed from base 1.